These 30 T cell receptor beta chains were sequenced from one sample in a study of response to subunit inactivated influenza vaccine. TCRdb redid the calling of the RT-PCR reads with MiXCR, one entry per CDR3 protein. The data show 750,000 to 850,000 distinct CDR3 sequences, with around a sixth seen just once and about 11% held by the top ten. The sequences come from PBMCs from blood, collected 5 days after vaccination. The receptors were gathered from a man aged 50 or older who received an inactivated influenza vaccine.

This clonotype was detected only a few times. The rearrangement links TRBV4-1 to TRBJ1-4; D is undetermined. Germline loops: CDR1 MGHRA, CDR2 YSYEKL. V was shortened by 4 bases and J by 11 bases, with 14 bases between the two germline ends. The CDR3 loop spans 13 amino acids. CDR3 protein: CASSLRSASKLFF. As DNA, the CDR3 is TGCGCCAGCAGCCTCCGTTCGGCTTCGAAACTGTTTTTT.

This clonotype is a singleton in its sample. The V and J genes are TRBV4-1 and TRBJ2-7; 8 positions agree with TRBD1. The CDR3 is 16 amino acids. CDR1 is MGHRA, CDR2 YSYEKL, per germline. V was pared by 1 base and J by 1 base, with 6 bases of the junction left unmatched. CDR3 amino acids: CASSQGTRTGSYEQYF. In nucleotides, the CDR3 is TGCGCCAGCAGCCAAGGTACCAGGACAGGGTCCTACGAGCAGTACTTC.

This chain connects TRBV20-1 to TRBJ2-7; 10 bases match TRBD2. With 5 bases clipped from V and 2 bases from J, the junction kept 3 bases outside the gene matches. Germline lookup yields CDR1 DFQATT and CDR2 SNEGSKA (reference sequence). CDR3 length: 13 amino acids. This CDR3 is CSAERGGTYEQYF. CDR3 DNA: TGCAGTGCTGAGCGGGGGGGAACCTACGAGCAGTACTTC.

The rearrangement joins TRBV7-9 to TRBJ2-7, with 9 bases that match TRBD2. Trimming removed 2 bases from V and 6 bases from J; junction bases left unmatched: 5. The CDR3 has 14 residues. From germline, CDR1 is SEHNR and CDR2 FQNEAQ (reference sequence). The DNA for the CDR3 is TGTGCCAGCAGCTTACTAGCGGGGATAACCGAGCAGTACTTC. Amino acids: CASSLLAGITEQYF.

This rearrangement joins TRBV30 to TRBJ2-1, with 8 bases lining up with TRBD2. V was clipped by 0 bases and J by 7 bases; unmatched bases: 5. The CDR3 extends over 14 amino acids. CDR1 GTSNPN and CDR2 SVGIG come from the germline V gene (reference sequence). The CDR3 loop is CAWSVSGTRNEQFF. CDR3 DNA sequence: TGTGCCTGGAGTGTATCCGGGACTAGAAATGAGCAGTTCTTC.

This clonotype was recorded a few times. The gene calls are TRBV10-3 and TRBJ2-3; 12 bases are shared with TRBD2. V lost 3 bases and J lost 5; bases outside the gene matches: 6. This CDR3 is 16 amino acids long. Looked up from germline, CDR1 is ENHRY and CDR2 is SYGVKD. CDR3 DNA: TGTGCCATCAGTGACCCGCCTAGCGGGAGGGGAGATACGCAGTATTTT. Amino acids: CAISDPPSGRGDTQYF.

CDR3 DNA sequence: TGTGCCACCAGTGGTCCTAAACTAGCGGGAGGGACAGATACGCAGTATTTT. It specifies CATSGPKLAGGTDTQYF. The chain couples TRBV24-1 to TRBJ2-3, with TRBD2 matching 13 bases. This CDR3 spans 17 amino acids. The germline CDR1 and CDR2 sequences are KGHDR and SFDVKD. Trimming at V came to 5 bases and at J to 3 bases, leaving 7 bases not matched to a gene.

This clonotype was observed a single time. The chain has TRBV11-2 and TRBJ1-1; TRBD1 matches at 10 bases. Germline CDR1 is SGHAT and CDR2 is FQNNGV. V was pared by 3 bases and J by 5 bases, with 6 bases of the junction left unmatched. This CDR3 is built from 15 residues. The CDR3 bases are TGTGCCAGCAGCTTTGACAGGGGGCCTTGGACTGAAGCTTTCTTT. This sequence encodes CASSFDRGPWTEAFF.

This clonotype was seen more than once but under ten times. The V gene is TRBV10-3, the J gene TRBJ2-7; D tentatively fits TRBD1 or TRBD2 (5 bases each). Germline V gene sequence: CDR1 ENHRY, CDR2 SYGVKD. The CDR3 consists of 15 residues. V was clipped by 6 bases and J by 6 bases, with 21 bases between them. The CDR3 DNA sequence: TGTGCCATCAGATTAACAGGTGGTGCGAGCGGCGAGCAGTACTTC. Translation gives CAIRLTGGASGEQYF.

With respect to this clonotype: The CDR3 carries no conserved terminal phenylalanine or tryptophan, so it likely arises from a read error. The rearrangement links TRBV12-3 or TRBV12-4 to TRBJ1-2; 7 bases agree with TRBD1. After removal of 3 bases from V and 9 bases from J, the junction contained 4 bases not matched to a gene. The CDR3 totals 12 residues. The CDR3 coding sequence is TGTGCCAGCAGTTTGGACAGGAGGAGCTACACCTTA. Amino acids: CASSLDRRSYTL.

The V gene is TRBV5-1, the J gene TRBJ1-1; D gene unclear. The V gene lost 0 bases and the J gene lost 6 bases, with 9 bases spanning the gap. The CDR3 loop spans 13 amino acids. The germline CDR1 and CDR2 sequences are SGHRS and YFSETQ. CDR3 in DNA: TGCGCCAGCAGCTTGGGTTCAGCTCCTGAAGCTTTCTTT. Translated: CASSLGSAPEAFF.

This chain links TRBV7-2 with TRBJ1-2; D might be TRBD1 (5 bases). CDR1 SGHTA and CDR2 FQGNSA come from the germline V gene. CDR3 length: 11 residues. The germline V and J ends were trimmed by 11 bases and 7 bases, with 14 bases remaining between them. CDR3 in DNA: TGTGCCGGCAACAGGCAGGGTGGCTACACCTTC. This sequence encodes CAGNRQGGYTF.

In this sample, this clonotype turned up a few times. The CDR3 DNA sequence: TGCAGTGCGCCTCGACAGGGGCGTCCAGATACGCAGTATTTT. Amino acid sequence: CSAPRQGRPDTQYF. The chain joins TRBV20-1 to TRBJ2-3, with 8 bases aligning to TRBD1. CDR1 and CDR2 (germline): DFQATT, SNEGSKA (reference sequence). Losses at the gene ends were 6 bases for V and 4 bases for J; bases not matched to a gene: 9. The CDR3 is 14 amino acids.

This clonotype occurred a few times. This sequence joins TRBV28 and TRBJ1-4, with D possibly being TRBD1 (5 bases). This CDR3 has 15 residues. The germline gives CDR1 MDHEN, CDR2 SYDVKM. V lost 5 bases to trimming and J lost 8 bases, with 18 bases between them. CDR3 amino acids: CASSPGTSRREKLFF. The CDR3 region has the DNA TGTGCCAGCAGTCCCGGGACTTCTAGGAGGGAAAAACTGTTTTTT.

The chain joins TRBV6-2 or TRBV6-3 to TRBJ2-3; D is perhaps TRBD2 (6 bases). There are 16 residues in the CDR3. Germline values: CDR1 MNHEY, CDR2 SVGEGT. The V end was cut by 0 bases, the J end by 2 bases, with 12 bases between. The DNA of the CDR3 is TGTGCCAGCAGTTACTCGATTAGGGAGGCCACAGATACGCAGTATTTT. It codes for CASSYSIREATDTQYF.

CDR3 protein: CASSLRFKSGISSYNEQFF. The CDR3 nucleotides read TGTGCCAGCAGCTTAAGGTTTAAGAGCGGGATAAGCTCCTACAATGAGCAGTTCTTC. The J gene is TRBJ2-1, the V gene TRBV11-1; 7 positions agree with TRBD2. CDR1 and CDR2 from the germline V gene are SGHAT and FQDESV (reference sequence). The CDR3 extends over 19 amino acids. The V gene end was trimmed by 2 bases and the J gene end by 0 bases; junction bases not matched to a gene: 13.

This clonotype was detected a few times. The chain recombines TRBV5-1 with TRBJ2-7; the D gene could be TRBD1 or TRBD2 (5 bases each). V dropped 4 bases and J dropped 2 bases, with 10 bases sitting between them. This CDR3 is 13 amino acids long. In germline, CDR1 is SGHRS, CDR2 YFSETQ. The CDR3 reads CASSILGAYEQYF. CDR3 nucleotide sequence: TGCGCCAGCAGCATACTAGGGGCCTACGAGCAGTACTTC.

V and J are TRBV5-5 and TRBJ2-7, with 10 bases fitting TRBD1. CDR3 length: 15 residues. The ends lost 6 bases at V and 3 bases at J; junction bases unmatched: 9. CDR1 is SGHKS and CDR2 is YYEKEE in the germline V gene (reference sequence). In DNA, the CDR3 is TGTGCCAGCATCCTTGGACAGGGGGGCTTCTACGAGCAGTACTTC. Translation: CASILGQGGFYEQYF.

This clonotype was observed at least ten times. The chain uses TRBV5-4 and TRBJ1-2; D gene unclear. V gave up 1 base and J gave up 4 bases, with 11 bases separating them. The length of the CDR3 is 14 residues. Germline values: CDR1 SGHNT, CDR2 YYREEE (reference sequence). CDR3 amino acids: CASSLSGFGYGYTF. In DNA, the CDR3 is TGTGCCAGCAGCTTGTCGGGTTTCGGCTATGGCTACACCTTC.

The chain recombines TRBV28 with TRBJ1-5, with TRBD1 matching over 9 bases. The J segment lost 8 bases and the V segment lost 5 bases, leaving 7 bases of the junction unmatched. Germline values: CDR1 MDHEN, CDR2 SYDVKM. The length of the CDR3 is 14 residues. CDR3: CASSRDRDVKPQHF. CDR3 nucleotides: TGTGCCAGCAGTAGGGACAGGGACGTGAAGCCCCAGCATTTT.

The chain carries TRBV12-3 or TRBV12-4 and TRBJ1-3, with D possibly being TRBD1 (5 bases). The CDR3 runs to 14 residues. Between the trimmed V and J ends, which lost 7 bases and 1 base, there was a span of 11 bases. The CDR3 sequence: CASKSEGSGNTIYF. Here the CDR3 DNA reads TGTGCCAGCAAGTCGGAGGGGTCTGGAAACACCATATATTTT.

The V call is TRBV24-1, the J call TRBJ1-5; 7 nucleotides align to TRBD1. The V segment lost 2 bases and the J segment 7 bases; nucleotides outside the gene matches: 4. Germline V lookup: CDR1 KGHDR, CDR2 SFDVKD. The CDR3 has 14 amino acids. The CDR3 loop is CATSDSSGGQPQHF. The DNA of the CDR3 is TGTGCCACCAGTGATTCCTCAGGGGGACAGCCCCAGCATTTT.

This clonotype was found a few times. The chain recombines TRBV20-1 with TRBJ2-5, with D perhaps TRBD1 or TRBD2 (6 bases each). Trimming stripped 1 base from V and 4 bases from J, with 13 bases between. Per the germline V gene, CDR1 is DFQATT and CDR2 is SNEGSKA (reference sequence). The CDR3 extends over 14 amino acids. The CDR3 region is CSARGGGPRETQYF. CDR3 DNA: TGCAGTGCTAGAGGAGGGGGGCCGAGAGAGACCCAGTACTTC.

This clonotype showed up just a few times. This chain uses TRBV4-3 with TRBJ2-2; maybe TRBD2 (5 bases). Trimming took 0 bases from V and 5 from J, leaving 13 bases between them. The length of the CDR3 is 16 residues. The germline gives CDR1 LGHNA, CDR2 YSLEER. The CDR3, as DNA: TGCGCCAGCAGCCAAGACGGGGATCTGGGGACCGGGGAGCTGTTTTTT. Protein: CASSQDGDLGTGELFF.

This chain's CDR3 is CASSTTSGIRAGGRFYEQYF. The CDR3 DNA reads TGTGCCAGCAGCACAACAAGCGGCATCCGGGCCGGCGGGAGGTTCTACGAGCAGTACTTC. The genes are TRBV11-1 and TRBJ2-7; 8 bases line up with TRBD2. With V trimmed by 5 bases and J by 3 bases, 24 bases remained unmatched. The CDR3 has 20 amino acids. The germline V gene encodes CDR1 SGHAT and CDR2 FQDESV (reference sequence).

This clonotype was detected many times. This chain links TRBV6-2 or TRBV6-3 with TRBJ2-7; weak D call: TRBD2 (5 bases). V was clipped by 5 bases and J by 4 bases, with 9 bases between them. Germline V gene data show CDR1 as MNHEY and CDR2 as SVGEGT. This CDR3 contains 12 residues. The CDR3, as DNA: TGTGCCAGCAGTCCTGAGGGATACGAGCAGTACTTC. Encoded protein: CASSPEGYEQYF.

In this sample, this clonotype turned up many times. This rearrangement joins TRBV4-3 to TRBJ2-7; TRBD2 aligns across 13 bases. The CDR3 contains 16 residues. From germline, CDR1 is LGHNA and CDR2 YSLEER. J was trimmed by 3 bases and V by 3 bases; bases with no gene match: 5. CDR3 protein: CASSQAGTSGIYEQYF. In DNA, the CDR3 is TGCGCCAGCAGCCAGGCTGGGACTAGCGGGATCTACGAGCAGTACTTC.

The chain is built from TRBV3-1 and TRBJ2-5; 13 nucleotides align to TRBD2. Germline lookup yields CDR1 LGHDT and CDR2 YNNKEL (reference sequence). With 4 bases clipped from V and 5 bases from J, the junction kept 7 bases outside the gene matches. The CDR3 totals 16 residues. CDR3 bases: TGTGCCAGCAGCCGAAGGACTAGCGGGAGCCCGGAGACCCAGTACTTC. This encodes CASSRRTSGSPETQYF.

The V gene is TRBV20-1, the J gene TRBJ2-7; tentatively, D is TRBD1 or TRBD2 (5 bases each). The CDR3 sequence is 14 residues long. Germline values: CDR1 DFQATT, CDR2 SNEGSKA (reference sequence). V was shortened by 0 bases and J by 3 bases, with 12 bases between the two germline ends. CDR3: CSARDVRGDYEQYF. As DNA, the CDR3 is TGCAGTGCTAGAGATGTAAGGGGAGACTACGAGCAGTACTTC.

The rearrangement uses TRBV4-1 and TRBJ2-1; D may be TRBD2 (5 bases). CDR1 MGHRA and CDR2 YSYEKL come from the germline V gene. This CDR3 contains 16 residues. Trimming shortened V by 0 bases and J by 7 bases, and 16 bases separated the two germline ends. This chain's CDR3 is CASSQERRISHNEQFF. CDR3 DNA: TGCGCCAGCAGCCAAGAAAGGAGGATTAGTCATAATGAGCAGTTCTTC.